The 2 T cell receptor beta chains listed next were all sequenced from one sample in a study of tumor-infiltrating lymphocytes in oesophageal squamous cell carcinoma. TCRdb processed the PCR reads anew with MiXCR; each CDR3 protein has one entry. The sample holds around 11,000 distinct CDR3 sequences; 57% are singletons and the top ten take roughly 30%. Sequencing input: esophageal tumor tissue. These receptors all come from a male donor with esophageal squamous cell carcinoma.

The chain joins TRBV7-2 to TRBJ2-5, with TRBD2 matching over 10 bases. This CDR3 spans 18 amino acids. CDR1 SGHTA and CDR2 FQGNSA come from the germline V gene. The V gene end was trimmed by 2 bases and the J gene end by 2 bases; junction bases not matched to a gene: 11. The DNA for the CDR3 is TGTGCCAGCAGCTTAAGGCCTAGCGGGAGAATGAGGCAAGAGACCCAGTACTTC. This gives the protein CASSLRPSGRMRQETQYF.

Details on this clonotype: One junction end disagrees with the germline gene, perhaps due to a read error. The chain joins TRBV24-1 to TRBJ2-1; 7 nucleotides align to TRBD1. With the DNA end fitting TRBJ2-7 better, the J assignment may be wrong. The CDR3 sequence is 14 residues long. CDR1 and CDR2 from the germline V gene are KGHDR and SFDVKD. The CDR3 DNA is TGTGCAACCAGTGATGGGACAGCCTGCAATGAGCAGTACTTC. Amino acids: CATSDGTACNEQYF.